This T cell receptor beta chain was observed in a study of cytomegalovirus exposure and HLA in healthy donors. Regarding the study as a whole: Compared with the approximately 680-donor mean, an Asian-associated ancestry cluster reportedly had fewer N-insertions, according to a later analysis. Productive status was seen about 90% or about 30% of the time for most TCR beta V segments in an earlier analysis. Listed as cytomegalovirus-associated were 170 or so TCR beta chains. Later, an analysis found that common viral pathogens appeared to be linked with several of the most significant clusters.

Trimming pared 4 bases from V and 1 base from J, leaving 12 bases between. This CDR3 has 15 amino acids. Looked up from germline, CDR1 is ENHRY and CDR2 is SYGVKD. The PCR used 60 Vbeta and 13 Jbeta primers. Generated by immunoSEQ multiplex PCR, the TCRdb table keeps only in-frame clones and is missing some. The sample has about 130,000 clones; about 73% are singletons. On this clone: The antigen remains unidentified.

Specimen: PBMCs. The sequence was collected from a woman in her 40s in good health and CMV-seropositive. The chain couples TRBV10-3 to TRBJ2-3; D remains unclear. CDR3: CAISGPSNGTDTQYF. CDR3 in DNA: TGTGCCATCAGTGGTCCAAGCAACGGCACAGATACGCAGTATTTT.